This TCR beta chain was identified during a study of regulatory T cells in long-lasting Graves disease. Time point denoted: newly diagnosed GD, antithyroid drugs for less than 3 months. Construction of the TCR library relied on RNA isolated from PBMCs. In building TCR beta libraries, iRepertoire HTBI primers were used together with Arm-PCR of CDR3 regions. TCRdb reanalysed the multiplex PCR reads using MiXCR and keeps one entry per CDR3 protein. In the table there are 350,000 to 500,000 distinct CDR3 sequences, approximately 14% of which are singletons. This clonotype was counted a few times. The germline gene is not matched at one end of the junction; a read error may be the cause. The CDR3 length is 13 residues. The germline gives CDR1 SNHLY, CDR2 FYNNEI. This sample also appeared in a second study, on T cells in Graves' hyperthyroidism and ophthalmopathy. From that paper: The primer set for the first-round RT-PCR of the TCR CDR3 was HTBI.

Sequences were derived from peripheral blood mononuclear cells (PBMCs), sampled at new diagnosis, from a patient treated with antithyroid drugs. The chain has TRBV2 and TRBJ2-5; 7 bases line up with TRBD2. The clonotype comes from a woman aged 45-65 years with Graves disease. CDR3 protein: CASIFAGEETQHF. The CDR3 DNA follows: TGTGCCAGCATTTTTGCGGGAGAAGAGACCCAGCACTTC.